These T cell receptor beta chains were read from a single sample in a study of cytomegalovirus exposure and HLA in healthy donors. Profiled with immunoSEQ multiplex PCR; TCRdb holds only in-frame clones, not every one. This sample yields some 200,000 clones, of which 79% are seen a single time; 2.3% belongs to the top ten. Material for sequencing was PBMCs. Source of these receptors: a woman aged 45-60 years in good health and CMV-seronegative. The conserved cysteine and the conserved F or W are not part of the CDR3 here.

CDR3 protein: ASSPDPAGNTEAF
J gene: TRBJ1-1
V gene: TRBV18

CDR3 protein: ASSRGQQETQY
J gene: TRBJ2-5
V gene: TRBV4-1

CDR3 protein: ASRARVQY
J gene: TRBJ2-7
V gene: TRBV2

CDR3 protein: ASSHLQGYT
J gene: TRBJ1-2
V gene: TRBV28

CDR3 protein: ASSLSAGANTGELF
J gene: TRBJ2-2
V gene: TRBV5-1

CDR3 protein: ASSLYGEASNQPQH
J gene: TRBJ1-5
V gene: TRBV7-9

CDR3 protein: ASSYDGGGNEQF
J gene: TRBJ2-1
V gene: TRBV6-5

CDR3 protein: ASRGGLAKNIQY
J gene: TRBJ2-4
V gene: TRBV6-5

CDR3 protein: ASSLRWSRGLRFNEQF
J gene: TRBJ2-1
V gene: TRBV7-8

CDR3 protein: ASTTGNTGELF
J gene: TRBJ2-2
V gene: TRBV10-1

CDR3 protein: ASSPSLFEQY
J gene: .
V gene: TRBV18

CDR3 protein: ASRGQPNTGELF
J gene: TRBJ2-2
V gene: TRBV7-2

CDR3 protein: ASSFAGAAEKLF
J gene: TRBJ1-4
V gene: TRBV28

CDR3 protein: ASSLGLAGVYEQY
J gene: TRBJ2-7
V gene: TRBV28

CDR3 protein: ASSQSRTGNTEAF
J gene: TRBJ1-1
V gene: TRBV16

CDR3 protein: ASSIGSGSGAGNEQF
J gene: TRBJ2-1
V gene: TRBV19

CDR3 protein: ASSLVGGTLYNEQF
J gene: TRBJ2-1
V gene: TRBV7-2

CDR3 protein: ASSNRGTTYEQY
J gene: TRBJ2-7
V gene: TRBV28

CDR3 protein: ASRRGASGSTQY
J gene: TRBJ2-3
V gene: TRBV7-6

CDR3 protein: ASSDTPSVNSNQPQH
J gene: TRBJ1-5
V gene: TRBV19

CDR3 protein: ASSFQGGGTEAF
J gene: TRBJ1-1
V gene: TRBV28

CDR3 protein: ASSQEGLAGSLGAKNIQY
J gene: TRBJ2-4
V gene: TRBV4-1

CDR3 protein: ASSSDRGAGPNTEAF
J gene: TRBJ1-1
V gene: TRBV14

CDR3 protein: ASSKGQGYEQY
J gene: TRBJ2-7
V gene: TRBV19

CDR3 protein: SVEESPERV
J gene: TRBJ1-1
V gene: TRBV29-1

CDR3 protein: ASSVRSGANVLT
J gene: TRBJ2-6
V gene: TRBV2

CDR3 protein: ASSPGILSGNTIY
J gene: TRBJ1-3
V gene: TRBV14

CDR3 protein: ASSSDRANTGELF
J gene: TRBJ2-2
V gene: TRBV28

CDR3 protein: SVDSGQAYYGYT
J gene: TRBJ1-2
V gene: TRBV29-1

CDR3 protein: ASSYRPGTSRETQY
J gene: TRBJ2-5
V gene: TRBV6-5

CDR3 protein: ASSQNSPLH
J gene: TRBJ1-6
V gene: TRBV27

CDR3 protein: ASSYSSYEQY
J gene: TRBJ2-7
V gene: TRBV11-2

CDR3 protein: ASTMDRNYGYT
J gene: TRBJ1-2
V gene: TRBV19

CDR3 protein: ASSLGATGGTEAF
J gene: TRBJ1-1
V gene: TRBV5-6

CDR3 protein: ASSQDRGGRDYGYT
J gene: TRBJ1-2
V gene: TRBV4-3

CDR3 protein: AIGTGLGSYEQY
J gene: TRBJ2-7
V gene: TRBV10-3

CDR3 protein: ASISPPGQGDGTQH
J gene: TRBJ1-5
V gene: TRBV28

CDR3 protein: ASGRDYERELF
J gene: TRBJ2-2
V gene: TRBV7-9

CDR3 protein: ASSQVVGGKLF
J gene: TRBJ1-4
V gene: TRBV4-3

CDR3 protein: ASSQGGASGNQPQH
J gene: TRBJ1-5
V gene: TRBV19